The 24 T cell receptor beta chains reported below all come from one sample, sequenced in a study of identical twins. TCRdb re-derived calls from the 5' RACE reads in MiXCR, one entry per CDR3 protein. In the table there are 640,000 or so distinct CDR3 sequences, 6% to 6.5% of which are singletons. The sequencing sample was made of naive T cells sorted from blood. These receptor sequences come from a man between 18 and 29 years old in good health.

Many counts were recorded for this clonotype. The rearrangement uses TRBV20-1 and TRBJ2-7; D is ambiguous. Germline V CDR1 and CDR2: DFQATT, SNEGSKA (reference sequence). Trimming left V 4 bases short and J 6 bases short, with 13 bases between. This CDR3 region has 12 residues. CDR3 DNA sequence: TGCAGTGCTAAACACTCCGCCGGCGAGCAGTACGTC. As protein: CSAKHSAGEQYV.

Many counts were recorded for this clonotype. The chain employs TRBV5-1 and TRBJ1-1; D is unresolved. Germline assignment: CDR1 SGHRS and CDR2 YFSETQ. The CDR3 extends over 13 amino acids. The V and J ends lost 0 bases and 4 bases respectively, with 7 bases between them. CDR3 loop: CASSLDGGTEAFF. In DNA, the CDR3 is TGCGCCAGCAGCTTGGATGGAGGCACTGAAGCTTTCTTT.

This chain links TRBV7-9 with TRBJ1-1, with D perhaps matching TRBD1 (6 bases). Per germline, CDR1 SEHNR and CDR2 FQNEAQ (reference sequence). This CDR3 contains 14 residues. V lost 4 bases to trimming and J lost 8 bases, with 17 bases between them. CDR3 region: CASSSSNRASEAFF. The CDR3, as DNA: TGTGCCAGCAGCTCCTCTAACAGGGCGTCGGAAGCTTTCTTT.

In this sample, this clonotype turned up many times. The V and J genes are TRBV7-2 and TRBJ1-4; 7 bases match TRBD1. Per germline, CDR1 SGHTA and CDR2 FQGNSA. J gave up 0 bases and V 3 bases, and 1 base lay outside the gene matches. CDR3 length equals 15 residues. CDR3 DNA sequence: TGTGCCAGCAGCTTTGACAGGGCAACTAATGAAAAACTGTTTTTT. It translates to CASSFDRATNEKLFF.

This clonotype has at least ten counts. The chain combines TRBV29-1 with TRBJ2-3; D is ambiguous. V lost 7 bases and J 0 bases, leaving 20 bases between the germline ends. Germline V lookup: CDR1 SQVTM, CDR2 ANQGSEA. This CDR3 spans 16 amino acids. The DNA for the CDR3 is TGCAGCGCAAGCCCTAGGACGGATGCTAGCACAGATACGCAGTATTTT. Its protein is CSASPRTDASTDTQYF.

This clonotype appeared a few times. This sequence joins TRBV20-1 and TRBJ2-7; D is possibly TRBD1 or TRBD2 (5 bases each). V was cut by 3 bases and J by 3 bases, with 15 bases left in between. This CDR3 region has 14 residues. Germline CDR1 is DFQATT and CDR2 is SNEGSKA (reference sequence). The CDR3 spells CSARPGTDYYEQYF. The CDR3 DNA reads TGCAGTGCTAGGCCGGGGACCGACTACTACGAGCAGTACTTC.

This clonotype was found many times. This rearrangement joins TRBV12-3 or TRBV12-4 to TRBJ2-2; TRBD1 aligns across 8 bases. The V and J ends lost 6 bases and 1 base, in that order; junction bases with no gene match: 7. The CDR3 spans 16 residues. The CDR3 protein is CASSSRTGKNTGELFF. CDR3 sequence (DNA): TGTGCCAGCAGCTCCCGGACAGGGAAGAACACCGGGGAGCTGTTTTTT.

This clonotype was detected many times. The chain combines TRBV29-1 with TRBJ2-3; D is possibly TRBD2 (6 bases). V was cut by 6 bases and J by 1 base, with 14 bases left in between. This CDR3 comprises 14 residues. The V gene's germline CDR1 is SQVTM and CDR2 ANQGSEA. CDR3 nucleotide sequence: TGCAGCGTCGGGGGTGGGAAGGGCACAGATACGCAGTATTTT. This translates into CSVGGGKGTDTQYF.

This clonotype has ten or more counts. In DNA form, the CDR3 reads TGTGCCAGCACCAACCCTAGGTCCCCGGGACTAGGGGCGGACGAGCAGTACTTC. Translated, it gives CASTNPRSPGLGADEQYF. The rearrangement joins TRBV11-1 to TRBJ2-7; the match to TRBD2 covers 8 bases. The germline CDR1 and CDR2 sequences are SGHAT and FQDESV (reference sequence). CDR3 size: 18 residues. The V gene end was trimmed by 7 bases and the J gene end by 5 bases; junction bases not matched to a gene: 22.

The CDR3 DNA reads as TGTGCCAGCAGTTGGGGGAGGGCCGGGGAGACCCAGTACTTC. Translated, it gives CASSWGRAGETQYF. The V gene is TRBV25-1, the J gene TRBJ2-5; 7 nucleotides line up with TRBD2. The J segment lost 5 bases and the V segment lost 5 bases, leaving 8 bases of the junction unmatched. The length of the CDR3 is 14 residues. The V gene's germline CDR1 is MGHDK and CDR2 SYGVNS. The full variable domain, its missing parts supplied by reference TRBV25-1 and TRBJ2-5, is EADIYQTPRYLVIGTGKKITLECSQTMGHDKMYWYQQDPGMELHLIHYSYGVNSTEKGDLSSESTVSRIRTEHFPLTLESARPSHTSQYLCASSWGRAGETQYFGPGTRLLVL.

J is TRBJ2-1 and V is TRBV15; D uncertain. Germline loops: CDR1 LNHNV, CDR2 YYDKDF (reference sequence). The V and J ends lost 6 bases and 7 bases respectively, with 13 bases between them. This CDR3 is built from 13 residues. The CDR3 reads CATSSGPLNEQFF. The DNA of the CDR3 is TGTGCCACCAGTTCGGGTCCCCTGAATGAGCAGTTCTTC.

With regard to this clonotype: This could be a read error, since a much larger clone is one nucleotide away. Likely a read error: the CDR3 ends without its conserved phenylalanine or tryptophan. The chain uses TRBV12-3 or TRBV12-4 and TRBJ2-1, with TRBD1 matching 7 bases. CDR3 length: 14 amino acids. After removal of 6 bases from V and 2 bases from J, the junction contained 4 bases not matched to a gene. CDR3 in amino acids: CASRLTGPYNEQFL. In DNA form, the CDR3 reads TGTGCCAGCAGGTTGACAGGGCCCTACAATGAGCAGTTCTTA.

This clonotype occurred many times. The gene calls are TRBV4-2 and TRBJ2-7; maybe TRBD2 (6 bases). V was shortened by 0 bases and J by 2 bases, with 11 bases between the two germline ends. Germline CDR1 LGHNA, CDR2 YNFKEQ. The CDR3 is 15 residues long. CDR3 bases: TGTGCCAGCAGCCAAGATTTTGGGGAGGCCTACGAGCAGTACTTC. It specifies CASSQDFGEAYEQYF.

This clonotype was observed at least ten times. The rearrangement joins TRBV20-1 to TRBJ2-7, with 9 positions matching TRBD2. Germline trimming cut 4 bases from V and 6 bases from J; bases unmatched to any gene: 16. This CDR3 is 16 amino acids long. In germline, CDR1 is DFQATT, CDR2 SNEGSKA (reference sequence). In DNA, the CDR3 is TGCAGTGCTATGACCCAGGAGCGGGAGGAAGTTTCCGAGCAGTACTTC. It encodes CSAMTQEREEVSEQYF.

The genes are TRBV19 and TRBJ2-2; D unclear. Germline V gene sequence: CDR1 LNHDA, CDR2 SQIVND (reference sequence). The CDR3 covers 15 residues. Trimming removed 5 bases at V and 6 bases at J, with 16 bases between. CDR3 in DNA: TGTGCCAGTAGTTTAAGGACCCGCGGCGCCGGGGAGCTGTTTTTT. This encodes CASSLRTRGAGELFF.

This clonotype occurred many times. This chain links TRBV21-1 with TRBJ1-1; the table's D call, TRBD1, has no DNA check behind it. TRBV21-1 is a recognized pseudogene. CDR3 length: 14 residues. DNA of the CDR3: TGTGCCGGCCGAAACCGGGACAGGAACACTGAAGCTTTCTTT. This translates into CAGRNRDRNTEAFF.

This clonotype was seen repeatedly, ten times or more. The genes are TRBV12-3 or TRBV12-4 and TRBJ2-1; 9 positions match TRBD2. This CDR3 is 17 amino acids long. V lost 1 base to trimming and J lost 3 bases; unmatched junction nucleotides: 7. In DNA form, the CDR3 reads TGTGCCAGCAGTTTAGAAATAGCGGGAGCGGGCTACAATGAGCAGTTCTTC. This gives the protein CASSLEIAGAGYNEQFF.

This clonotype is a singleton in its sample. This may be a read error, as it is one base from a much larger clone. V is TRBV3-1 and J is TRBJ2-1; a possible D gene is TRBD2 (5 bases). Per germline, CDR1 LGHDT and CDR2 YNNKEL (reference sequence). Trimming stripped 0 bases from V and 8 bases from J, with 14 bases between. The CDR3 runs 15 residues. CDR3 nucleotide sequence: TGTGCCAGCAGCCAAGAAGCGGTACTAGGTGATGAGCAGTTCTTC. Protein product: CASSQEAVLGDEQFF.

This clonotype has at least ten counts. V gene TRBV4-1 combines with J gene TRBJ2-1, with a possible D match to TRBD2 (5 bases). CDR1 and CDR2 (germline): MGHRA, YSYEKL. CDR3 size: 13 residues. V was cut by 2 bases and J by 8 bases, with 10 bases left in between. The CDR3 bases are TGCGCCAGCAGCCAACCGGGGTACTATGAGCAGTTCTTC. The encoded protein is CASSQPGYYEQFF.

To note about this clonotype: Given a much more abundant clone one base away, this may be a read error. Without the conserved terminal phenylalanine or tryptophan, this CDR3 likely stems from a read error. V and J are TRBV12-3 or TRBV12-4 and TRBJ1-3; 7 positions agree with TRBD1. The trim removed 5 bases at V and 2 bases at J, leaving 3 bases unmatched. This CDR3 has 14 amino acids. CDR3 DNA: TGTGCCAGCAGTAATGGACAGGCTGGAAACACCATATATTGT. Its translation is CASSNGQAGNTIYC.

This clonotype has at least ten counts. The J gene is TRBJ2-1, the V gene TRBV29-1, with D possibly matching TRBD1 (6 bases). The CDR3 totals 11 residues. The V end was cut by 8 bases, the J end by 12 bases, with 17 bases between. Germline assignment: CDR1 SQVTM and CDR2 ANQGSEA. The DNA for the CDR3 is TGCAGCCTACTGATTCCCAGGGGGCAGTTCTTC. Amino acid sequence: CSLLIPRGQFF.

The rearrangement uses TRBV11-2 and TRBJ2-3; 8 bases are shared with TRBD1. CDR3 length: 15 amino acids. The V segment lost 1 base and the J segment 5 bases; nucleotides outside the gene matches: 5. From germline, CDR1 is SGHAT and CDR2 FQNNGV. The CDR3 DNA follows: TGTGCCAGCAGCTTAGGACAGGGGTCGGGAGATACGCAGTATTTT. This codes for CASSLGQGSGDTQYF.

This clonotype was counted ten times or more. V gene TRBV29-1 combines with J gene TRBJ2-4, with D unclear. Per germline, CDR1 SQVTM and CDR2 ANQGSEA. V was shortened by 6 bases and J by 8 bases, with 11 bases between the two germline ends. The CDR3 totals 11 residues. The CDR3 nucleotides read TGCAGCGTCGGAGATGGGTACATTCAGTACTTC. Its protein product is CSVGDGYIQYF. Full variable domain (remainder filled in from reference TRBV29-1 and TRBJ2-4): SAVISQKPSRDICQRGTSLTIQCQVDSQVTMMFWYRQQPGQSLTLIATANQGSEATYESGFVIDKFPISRPNLTFSTLTVSNMSPEDSSIYLCSVGDGYIQYFGAGTRLSVL.

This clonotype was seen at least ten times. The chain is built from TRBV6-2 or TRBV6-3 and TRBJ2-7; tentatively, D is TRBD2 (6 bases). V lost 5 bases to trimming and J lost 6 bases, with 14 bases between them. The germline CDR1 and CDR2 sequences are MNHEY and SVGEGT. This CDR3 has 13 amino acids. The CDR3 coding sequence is TGTGCCAGCAGTCCCCAGCTGGGGGGCGAGCAGTACTTC. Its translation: CASSPQLGGEQYF.